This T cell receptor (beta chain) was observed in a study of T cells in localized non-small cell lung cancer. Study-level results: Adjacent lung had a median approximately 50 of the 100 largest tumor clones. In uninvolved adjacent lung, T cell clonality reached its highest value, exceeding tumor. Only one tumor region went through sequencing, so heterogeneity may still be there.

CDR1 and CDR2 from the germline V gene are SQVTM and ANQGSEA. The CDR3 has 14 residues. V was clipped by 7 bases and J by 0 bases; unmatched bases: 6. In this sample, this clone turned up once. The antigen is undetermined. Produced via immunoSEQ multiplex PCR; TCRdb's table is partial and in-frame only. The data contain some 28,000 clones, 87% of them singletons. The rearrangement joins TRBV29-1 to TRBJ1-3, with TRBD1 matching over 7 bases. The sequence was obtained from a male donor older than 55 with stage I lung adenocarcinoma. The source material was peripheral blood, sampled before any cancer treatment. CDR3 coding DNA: TGCAGCGGCAGTCGGGACAGCTCTGGAAACACCATATATTTT. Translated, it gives CSGSRDSSGNTIYF.